The 32 T cell receptor beta chains in this list originate from one sample, sequenced in a study of T-cell reconstitution after alpha-beta-depleted transplantation in children. Preparing the TCRbeta library involved the use of unique molecular identifiers. One entry per CDR3 protein results from TCRdb running MiXCR on the PCR reads. Of about 420,000 distinct CDR3 sequences in the sample, 15% to 20% were seen once. Sequences were derived from PBMCs, mostly from graft donor cells, sampled 360 days after TCRalphabeta/CD19-depleted stem cell transplant. The receptors were gathered from a boy under two years old who had a stem cell transplant for Wiskott-Aldrich syndrome, so the T cells may come from the graft donor.

This rearrangement joins TRBV5-6 to TRBJ2-3; a weak D match, TRBD2 (5 bases). The CDR3 contains 12 residues. Per germline, CDR1 SGHDT and CDR2 YYEEEE. V was trimmed by 0 bases and J by 10 bases, leaving 9 bases between them. The CDR3 bases are TGTGCCAGCAGCTTGGCCGTCGGGGCGCAGTATTTT. It is translated as CASSLAVGAQYF. The full variable domain, in which reference TRBV5-6 and TRBJ2-3 provide the parts outside the CDR3, is DAGVTQSPTHLIKTRGQQVTLRCSPKSGHDTVSWYQQALGQGPQFIFQYYEEEERQRGNFPDRFSGHQFPNYSSELNVNALLLGDSALYLCASSLAVGAQYFGPGTRLTVL.

This clonotype appeared a few times. The CDR3 sequence is CAWSVPNEQFF. CDR3 nucleotide sequence: TGTGCCTGGAGCGTACCTAATGAGCAGTTCTTC. The V and J genes are TRBV30 and TRBJ2-1; D gene unclear. V lost 3 bases, J lost 7 bases, and 7 bases lay in between. The CDR3 consists of 11 residues. Per germline, CDR1 GTSNPN and CDR2 SVGIG (reference sequence).

The genes are TRBV5-6 and TRBJ1-1; no firm D call. V was trimmed by 5 bases and J by 1 base, leaving 6 bases between them. Germline loops: CDR1 SGHDT, CDR2 YYEEEE. The CDR3 sequence is 12 residues long. CDR3 sequence (DNA): TGTGCCAGCAGTACGGAGAACACTGAAGCTTTCTTT. Protein product: CASSTENTEAFF.

The chain couples TRBV29-1 to TRBJ2-3; D is uncertain. CDR1 and CDR2 (germline): SQVTM, ANQGSEA. Trimming removed 4 bases from V and 1 base from J, with 9 bases in between. The length of the CDR3 is 13 residues. DNA for the CDR3: TGCAGCGTTGCGAGTTTTGGCACAGATACGCAGTATTTT. This gives the protein CSVASFGTDTQYF.

J is TRBJ2-3 and V is TRBV12-5; 7 nucleotides match TRBD1. The CDR3 has 13 residues. Losses at the gene ends were 9 bases for V and 4 bases for J; bases not matched to a gene: 7. Per germline, CDR1 LGHNT and CDR2 FRNRAP. CDR3 protein: CARTLTGSDTQYF. The CDR3 bases are TGTGCTAGGACCCTGACAGGGTCAGATACGCAGTATTTT. Full variable domain (missing parts from reference TRBV12-5 and TRBJ2-3): DARVTQTPRHKVTEMGQEVTMRCQPILGHNTVFWYRQTMMQGLELLAYFRNRAPLDDSGMPKDRFSAEMPDATLATLKIQPSEPRDSAVYFCARTLTGSDTQYFGPGTRLTVL.

V usage is TRBV4-2 and J usage is TRBJ2-2; TRBD2 agrees at 7 bases. V was pared by 1 base and J by 7 bases, with 9 bases of the junction left unmatched. The CDR3 totals 16 residues. The germline CDR1 and CDR2 sequences are LGHNA and YNFKEQ. In DNA, the CDR3 is TGTGCCAGCAGCCAAGGCCCCTCTAGCGGTTTCGGGGAGCTGTTTTTT. Amino acids: CASSQGPSSGFGELFF.

This clonotype has only a few counts. The gene calls are TRBV12-5 and TRBJ1-1; TRBD1 aligns across 7 bases. CDR1 is LGHNT, CDR2 FRNRAP, per germline. CDR3 length: 15 residues. V shed 7 bases and J 3 bases; nucleotides not matched to a gene: 11. In DNA form, the CDR3 reads TGTGCTAGTGCCCTGTTGGTCGGACAGGACACTGAAGCTTTCTTT. This encodes CASALLVGQDTEAFF. The full variable domain, rest sourced from reference TRBV12-5 and TRBJ1-1, is DARVTQTPRHKVTEMGQEVTMRCQPILGHNTVFWYRQTMMQGLELLAYFRNRAPLDDSGMPKDRFSAEMPDATLATLKIQPSEPRDSAVYFCASALLVGQDTEAFFGQGTRLTVV.

The V call is TRBV5-8, the J call TRBJ1-4, with 9 bases fitting TRBD1. J lost 8 bases, V lost 0 bases, and 8 bases had no gene match. This CDR3 region has 16 residues. Per the germline V gene, CDR1 is SGHTS and CDR2 is YDEGEE. The CDR3 reads CASSLGLGTGNEKLFF. The CDR3 DNA sequence: TGTGCCAGCAGCTTGGGGCTTGGGACAGGGAACGAAAAACTGTTTTTT.

The chain carries TRBV20-1 and TRBJ2-5, with D perhaps TRBD2 (5 bases). This CDR3 has 13 residues. Germline V lookup: CDR1 DFQATT, CDR2 SNEGSKA (reference sequence). Trimming removed 0 bases from V and 2 bases from J, with 7 bases in between. The CDR3 loop reads CSARDPGQETQYF. The CDR3 bases are TGCAGTGCTAGAGATCCGGGACAAGAGACCCAGTACTTC.

In this sample, this clonotype turned up a few times. The gene calls are TRBV20-1 and TRBJ2-4; no clear D. The CDR3 is 12 amino acids. Germline CDR1 is DFQATT and CDR2 is SNEGSKA (reference sequence). With 3 bases removed from V and 7 bases from J, the gap between germline ends came to 10 bases. The CDR3 region is CSARLVGNIQYF. CDR3 in DNA: TGCAGTGCTAGGCTAGTTGGGAACATTCAGTACTTC.

The chain employs TRBV24-1 and TRBJ2-7, with unresolved D. This CDR3 contains 14 residues. Trimming stripped 3 bases from V and 0 bases from J, with 8 bases between. Germline CDR1 reads KGHDR; CDR2 reads SFDVKD. DNA for the CDR3: TGTGCCACCAGTGATGCGAGACACTCCTACGAGCAGTACTTC. Translation: CATSDARHSYEQYF.

In this sample, this clonotype turned up a few times. The rearrangement links TRBV11-3 to TRBJ2-3; D tentatively reads TRBD1 or TRBD2 (5 bases each). Germline CDR1 and CDR2: SGHNT and YENEEA. The CDR3 loop spans 14 amino acids. Between the trimmed V and J ends, which lost 5 bases and 1 base, there was a span of 10 bases. The CDR3 sequence: CASSRRGGTDTQYF. DNA of the CDR3: TGTGCCAGCAGCCGCCGAGGGGGCACAGATACGCAGTATTTT. The full variable domain, in which reference TRBV11-3 and TRBJ2-3 provide the parts outside the CDR3, is EAGVVQSPRYKIIEKKQPVAFWCNPISGHNTLYWYLQNLGQGPELLIRYENEEAVDDSQLPKDRFSAERLKGVDSTLKIQPAELGDSAVYLCASSRRGGTDTQYFGPGTRLTVL.

This clonotype was observed a handful of times. This chain uses TRBV10-3 with TRBJ1-4; a possible D gene is TRBD1 (5 bases). The CDR3 runs to 14 residues. Trimming removed 10 bases at V and 7 bases at J, with 19 bases between. In germline, CDR1 is ENHRY, CDR2 SYGVKD. The CDR3 DNA reads as TGTGCCACGTCTGCAGGGTTAATGAGTGAAAAACTGTTTTTT. This translates into CATSAGLMSEKLFF.

In this sample, this clonotype turned up a few times. The chain is built from TRBV7-2 and TRBJ2-3, with 9 bases matching TRBD1. V lost 1 base and J lost 5; bases outside the gene matches: 4. This CDR3 spans 15 amino acids. Looked up from germline, CDR1 is SGHTA and CDR2 is FQGNSA. The CDR3 loop reads CASSLGGQGVDTQYF. The CDR3 DNA is TGTGCCAGCAGCTTAGGGGGACAGGGAGTAGATACGCAGTATTTT.

The J gene is TRBJ2-1, the V gene TRBV11-3; TRBD2 matches at 11 bases. The CDR3 contains 17 residues. Per germline, CDR1 SGHNT and CDR2 YENEEA. Unmatched junction bases numbered 6, after V lost 0 bases and J lost 5 bases. CDR3 residues: CASSLDAQTSGDNEQFF. CDR3 in DNA: TGTGCCAGCAGCTTAGATGCCCAGACTAGCGGGGACAATGAGCAGTTCTTC.

In its sample, this clonotype was seen a few times. The chain joins TRBV12-3 or TRBV12-4 to TRBJ2-1; 7 bases map to TRBD2. V shed 8 bases, J shed 6 bases, and the junction held 16 bases outside the gene matches. The CDR3 has 16 residues. CDR3 bases: TGTGCCAGCGCCCTCCTTGAGGGGAGGGCTCCCAATGAGCAGTTCTTC. This sequence encodes CASALLEGRAPNEQFF.

This clonotype was found a few times. The chain carries TRBV7-8 and TRBJ2-7, with 8 nucleotides matching TRBD2. Germline assignment: CDR1 SGHVS and CDR2 FQNEAQ. After removal of 2 bases from V and 0 bases from J, the junction contained 9 bases not matched to a gene. This CDR3 is built from 17 residues. The CDR3 spells CASSLTRTSRGSYEQYF. The CDR3, as DNA: TGTGCCAGCAGCTTAACTCGGACTAGCCGGGGCTCCTACGAGCAGTACTTC.

This clonotype turned up a few times. The V call is TRBV7-9, the J call TRBJ2-3; no clear D. V shed 4 bases and J shed 1 base, with 12 bases lying between them. Germline loops: CDR1 SEHNR, CDR2 FQNEAQ (reference sequence). The CDR3 covers 15 residues. The CDR3 DNA sequence: TGTGCCAGCAGCTCCCTGTGGGTTCGCACAGATACGCAGTATTTT. It yields the protein CASSSLWVRTDTQYF.

The V call is TRBV27, the J call TRBJ2-2, with TRBD1 matching 8 bases. The length of the CDR3 is 15 residues. CDR1 is MNHEY and CDR2 is SMNVEV in the germline V gene (reference sequence). With 3 bases clipped from V and 4 bases from J, the junction kept 4 bases outside the gene matches. The CDR3 sequence is CASSFQGAGTGELFF. The CDR3 nucleotides are TGTGCCAGCAGTTTTCAGGGGGCAGGCACCGGGGAGCTGTTTTTT.

In its sample, this clonotype was seen a few times. This rearrangement joins TRBV7-9 to TRBJ2-5; 7 nucleotides match TRBD2. V gave up 5 bases and J gave up 9 bases; unmatched junction bases: 15. CDR1 and CDR2 from the germline V gene are SEHNR and FQNEAQ (reference sequence). The CDR3 consists of 15 residues. The CDR3 region has the DNA TGTGCCAGCAGCACAACCGGGACTACAAGACTGGCCCAGTACTTC. Its protein product is CASSTTGTTRLAQYF.

The chain recombines TRBV6-5 with TRBJ1-3; D not certain. This CDR3 spans 15 amino acids. In germline, CDR1 is MNHEY, CDR2 SVGAGI. V was shortened by 2 bases and J by 0 bases, with 8 bases between the two germline ends. The CDR3 is CASSYPGISGNTIYF. The CDR3 bases are TGTGCCAGCAGTTACCCAGGAATCTCTGGAAACACCATATATTTT.

This clonotype appeared a few times. The chain recombines TRBV5-1 with TRBJ2-3; D gene unclear. Germline CDR1 SGHRS, CDR2 YFSETQ. The CDR3 totals 17 residues. V lost 0 bases to trimming and J lost 0 bases, with 14 bases between them. Here the CDR3 reads CASSLESVADSTDTQYF. For the CDR3, the DNA is TGCGCCAGCAGCTTGGAGTCGGTGGCGGATAGCACAGATACGCAGTATTTT.

There are a few counts of this clonotype. The V gene is TRBV20-1, the J gene TRBJ2-2; possibly TRBD1 for D (6 bases). Germline V gives CDR1 DFQATT, CDR2 SNEGSKA (reference sequence). Trimming shortened V by 1 base and J by 0 bases, and 18 bases separated the two germline ends. The CDR3 contains 18 residues. CDR3 residues: CSARADRGRQANTGELFF. As DNA, the CDR3 is TGCAGTGCTAGAGCGGATAGGGGACGACAGGCGAACACCGGGGAGCTGTTTTTT.

This rearrangement joins TRBV7-7 to TRBJ2-5; TRBD2 matches 7 bases. J gave up 3 bases and V 0 bases, and 4 bases lay outside the gene matches. The CDR3 runs 15 residues. CDR1 and CDR2 (germline): SSHAT, FNYEAQ (reference sequence). The CDR3 coding sequence is TGTGCCAGCAGCTTAGCGGGGAGGGCCGAAGAGACCCAGTACTTC. It translates to CASSLAGRAEETQYF.

This clonotype turned up a few times. The chain links TRBV7-8 to TRBJ2-7; D gene uncertain. V shed 3 bases and J shed 4 bases, with 7 bases lying between them. The CDR3 has 12 residues. Germline CDR1 and CDR2: SGHVS and FQNEAQ. In nucleotides, the CDR3 is TGTGCCAGCAGCTTGAGATGGTACGAGCAGTACTTC. This sequence encodes CASSLRWYEQYF. Full variable domain (rest looked up from reference TRBV7-8 and TRBJ2-7): GAGVSQSPRYKVAKRGQDVALRCDPISGHVSLFWYQQALGQGPEFLTYFQNEAQLDKSGLPSDRFFAERPEGSVSTLKIQRTQQEDSAVYLCASSLRWYEQYFGPGTRLTVT.

This chain uses TRBV5-1 with TRBJ1-6; D uncertain. The CDR3 spans 19 residues. V lost 1 base to trimming and J lost 0 bases, with 17 bases between them. Per the germline V gene, CDR1 is SGHRS and CDR2 is YFSETQ. CDR3 DNA sequence: TGCGCCAGCAGCTTGAGCCCTTGGGGAAAGGGCTCCTATAATTCACCCCTCCACTTT. The encoded protein is CASSLSPWGKGSYNSPLHF.

The V gene is TRBV29-1, the J gene TRBJ2-3; maybe TRBD2 (6 bases). From germline, CDR1 is SQVTM and CDR2 ANQGSEA. The CDR3 extends over 14 amino acids. Trimming removed 3 bases from V and 3 bases from J, with 13 bases in between. CDR3 in DNA: TGCAGCGTTGAGATGCGGAGGGGAACAGATACGCAGTATTTT. Encoded protein: CSVEMRRGTDTQYF.

In its sample, this clonotype was seen a few times. V and J are TRBV11-2 and TRBJ2-7; perhaps TRBD1 as D (6 bases). The CDR3 is 15 residues long. Germline CDR1 SGHAT, CDR2 FQNNGV. The V end lost 1 base, the J end lost 2 bases, and 12 bases lay between the germline ends. The CDR3 DNA reads TGTGCCAGCAGCTTAGTGCCAGGGACAACCTACGAGCAGTACTTC. Translation: CASSLVPGTTYEQYF.

The chain couples TRBV7-2 to TRBJ2-1, with a tentative D call TRBD2 (6 bases). In germline, CDR1 is SGHTA, CDR2 FQGNSA. V dropped 2 bases and J dropped 3 bases, with 11 bases sitting between them. The length of the CDR3 is 15 residues. CDR3 nucleotides: TGTGCCAGCAGCTTAAATGCGGGGTACTACAATGAGCAGTTCTTC. Translated, it gives CASSLNAGYYNEQFF. The full variable domain, in which reference TRBV7-2 and TRBJ2-1 provide the parts outside the CDR3, is GAGVSQSPSNKVTEKGKDVELRCDPISGHTALYWYRQSLGQGLEFLIYFQGNSAPDKSGLPSDRFSAERTGGSVSTLTIQRTQQEDSAVYLCASSLNAGYYNEQFFGPGTRLTVL.

In its sample, this clonotype was seen once. V and J are TRBV12-3 or TRBV12-4 and TRBJ2-5; 7 bases align to TRBD2. This CDR3 has 17 amino acids. V gave up 11 bases and J gave up 0 bases; unmatched junction bases: 18. Here the CDR3 reads CAFSFKLAELNQETQYF. CDR3 DNA: TGTGCCTTCAGTTTTAAGCTAGCGGAACTCAACCAAGAGACCCAGTACTTC.

The chain has TRBV12-3 or TRBV12-4 and TRBJ2-5, with D unresolved. Trimming stripped 5 bases from V and 9 bases from J, with 10 bases between. CDR3 length: 11 amino acids. CDR3 amino acids: CASSDLGSQYF. CDR3 DNA: TGTGCCAGCAGTGACCTAGGGTCCCAGTACTTC.

This clonotype was counted only a few times. V is TRBV5-1 and J is TRBJ2-7; D gene unclear. Germline CDR1 reads SGHRS; CDR2 reads YFSETQ. The V end was cut by 0 bases, the J end by 0 bases, with 10 bases between. This CDR3 has 15 residues. The CDR3 DNA follows: TGCGCCAGCAGCTTGGGCGACCGATTCTCCTACGAGCAGTACTTC. Its protein product is CASSLGDRFSYEQYF.